This entry lists 9 T cell receptor beta chains sequenced from one sample in a study of blood T cell repertoires in COVID-19. Generated by immunoSEQ multiplex PCR, the TCRdb table keeps only in-frame clones and is missing some. Of over 150,000 clones listed, almost 85% are singletons. The sample consisted of peripheral blood. The receptors here all came from a man younger than 35 with active or convalescent COVID-19.

The J gene is TRBJ1-6, the V gene TRBV6-5; D not certain. Germline V gene sequence: CDR1 MNHEY, CDR2 SVGAGI. The V end was cut by 7 bases, the J end by 7 bases, with 17 bases between. CDR3 length equals 15 residues. CDR3 in amino acids: CASTEYSLYNSPLHF. CDR3 nucleotides: TGTGCCAGCACAGAATACAGTCTGTACAATTCACCCCTCCACTTT.

The chain joins TRBV7-2 to TRBJ1-3; D uncertain. CDR1 and CDR2 (germline): SGHTA, FQGNSA. This CDR3 spans 15 amino acids. V was trimmed by 5 bases and J by 1 base, leaving 12 bases between them. CDR3 loop: CASSLRLGSGNTIYF. The CDR3 DNA reads TGTGCCAGCAGCCTCAGGTTAGGATCTGGAAACACCATATATTTT. The full variable domain, completed using reference TRBV7-2 and TRBJ1-3, is GAGVSQSPSNKVTEKGKDVELRCDPISGHTALYWYRQSLGQGLEFLIYFQGNSAPDKSGLPSDRFSAERTGGSVSTLTIQRTQQEDSAVYLCASSLRLGSGNTIYFGEGSWLTVV.

The V and J genes are TRBV3-1 (or the pseudogene TRBV3-2) and TRBJ2-5; TRBD2 aligns across 10 bases. Germline trimming cut 0 bases from V and 5 bases from J; bases unmatched to any gene: 9. The CDR3 sequence is 17 residues long. The germline gives CDR1 LGHDT, CDR2 YNNKEL (reference sequence). For the CDR3, the DNA is TGTGCCAGCAGCCAAGAATCCCTAGCGGGAGTGGTGGAGACCCAGTACTTC. Encoded protein: CASSQESLAGVVETQYF.

About this clone itself: Different DNA sequences within this sample yield the same CDR3. This sequence joins TRBV19 and TRBJ2-1; no reliable D call. The CDR3 length is 13 residues. Trimming left V 5 bases short and J 4 bases short, with 9 bases between. CDR1 and CDR2 from the germline V gene are LNHDA and SQIVND (reference sequence). The CDR3 coding sequence is TGTGCCAGTAGTCCTCGGTCTTACAATGAGCAGTTCTTC. This sequence encodes CASSPRSYNEQFF.

The rearrangement joins TRBV19 to TRBJ1-3; 9 bases are a match to TRBD1. The V segment lost 7 bases and the J segment 2 bases; nucleotides outside the gene matches: 9. This CDR3 has 16 residues. CDR1 and CDR2 (germline): LNHDA, SQIVND (reference sequence). CDR3 residues: CASTTPHRGPGNTIYF. The CDR3 DNA follows: TGTGCCAGTACCACACCCCACAGGGGGCCTGGAAACACCATATATTTT.

The chain recombines TRBV29-1 with TRBJ1-3; 9 bases map to TRBD1. Germline CDR1 is SQVTM and CDR2 is ANQGSEA. There are 12 residues in the CDR3. The J segment lost 7 bases and the V segment lost 7 bases, leaving 5 bases of the junction unmatched. For the CDR3, the DNA is TGCAGCGCAGGGACAGGGATGAACACCATATATTTT. It is translated as CSAGTGMNTIYF.

This chain links TRBV6-1 with TRBJ1-3; 7 bases line up with TRBD1. V dropped 3 bases and J dropped 2; count of bases not matched to a gene: 10. The CDR3 has 17 residues. Germline CDR1 reads MNHNS; CDR2 reads SASEGT. The DNA for the CDR3 is TGTGCCAGCAGTGATATCGGCAGGGGGTGGACTGGAAACACCATATATTTT. Its translation: CASSDIGRGWTGNTIYF.

The V and J genes are TRBV6-6 and TRBJ2-2; possible D gene TRBD2, 6 bases. The CDR3 sequence is 14 residues long. In germline, CDR1 is MNHNY, CDR2 SVGAGI (reference sequence). Trimming took 7 bases from V and 1 from J, leaving 10 bases between them. DNA for the CDR3: TGTGCCAGCATTAGCGGCGGGAACACCGGGGAGCTGTTTTTT. It codes for CASISGGNTGELFF.

The V call is TRBV15, the J call TRBJ1-5; maybe TRBD1 (6 bases). Germline V lookup: CDR1 LNHNV, CDR2 YYDKDF (reference sequence). The CDR3 length is 15 residues. Trimming took off 6 bases at V and 1 base at J, with 13 bases between the two ends. In DNA form, the CDR3 reads TGTGCCACCAGACCGGGACATTTAAGCAATCAGCCCCAGCATTTT. The encoded protein is CATRPGHLSNQPQHF.